Described below is a single T cell receptor beta chain sequence and its context. The antigen is undetermined. The data stem from a study of shared clonotypes between healthy human individuals. Findings of the study overall: Sampling involved blood alone; tissue repertoires likely differ.

V lost 2 bases and J 3 bases, leaving 17 bases between the germline ends. The CDR3 has 16 residues. Germline-derived CDR1 and CDR2 are MDHEN and SYDVKM. Profiled with immunoSEQ multiplex PCR; TCRdb holds only in-frame clones, not every one. The table includes 500,000 to 550,000 clones, roughly 95% detected once. Sequenced sample: naive CD4+ T cells sorted from blood. Subset denoted: CD45RA+ positively selected. The clonotype was recovered from a woman in her twenties or thirties in good health. The chain carries TRBV28 and TRBJ2-7; D is possibly TRBD2 (6 bases). This CDR3 reads CASSLTPRDWGYEQYF. The CDR3 nucleotides are TGTGCCAGCAGTTTAACCCCCAGGGACTGGGGCTACGAGCAGTACTTC.